These T cell receptor beta chains were read from a single sample in a study of blood T cell repertoires in COVID-19. TCRdb's table, derived via immunoSEQ multiplex PCR, lists solely in-frame clones and lacks some. The table lists 300,000 to 450,000 clones, around 87% of them singletons. The sequenced sample was peripheral blood. The receptors come from a woman aged 60-75 years with COVID-19, enrolled during active disease. Each CDR3 is given with its conserved first and last residue. The D gene is left open where the match is weak. Rows may omit the clone size; those that give it use once, few, many or a size class.

V	D	J	size	DNA	CDR3
TRBV9	TRBD1	TRBJ1-2	.	TGTGCCAGCAGCAGACAGGGAAGAACAATCGACTATGGCTACACCTTC	CASSRQGRTIDYGYTF
TRBV30	.	TRBJ2-1	.	TGTGCCAAAAACACCCCCCCGAGGAATGAGCAGTTCTTC	CAKNTPPRNEQFF
TRBV20-1	TRBD1	TRBJ2-7	many	TGCAGTGCTAGTGGAACAGGGGGGTCCTACGAGCAGTACTTC	CSASGTGGSYEQYF
TRBV19	TRBD2	TRBJ2-3	.	TGTGCCAGTAGTAGAGGACTAGACGCAGATACGCAGTATTTT	CASSRGLDADTQYF
TRBV2	.	TRBJ1-4	few	TGTGCCAGCAGTGAGGGGGGAGCAACTAATGAAAAACTGTTTTTT	CASSEGGATNEKLFF
TRBV3-1/TRBV3-2	.	TRBJ1-5	.	TGTGCCAGCAGCTACGGGACAATCGAAGGTCAGCCCCAGCATTTT	CASSYGTIEGQPQHF
TRBV7-9	TRBD1	TRBJ1-2	.	TGTGCCAGCAGCGTGGGACAGGGGGCTTGGGGCTACACCTTC	CASSVGQGAWGYTF
TRBV15	.	TRBJ1-6	.	TGTGCCATCACGGGGGACTATAATTCACCCCTCCACTTT	CAITGDYNSPLHF
TRBV6-1	.	TRBJ2-2	.	TGTGCCAGCAGTGACCGGGGGTACACCGGGGAGCTGTTTTTT	CASSDRGYTGELFF
TRBV7-9	.	TRBJ1-3	.	TGTGCCAGCAGCTCCCTGCCCCTAGGGGATCCTGGAAACACCATATATTTT	CASSSLPLGDPGNTIYF
TRBV7-8	TRBD1	TRBJ2-6	.	TGTGCCAGCAGCTCTCAGGGGGCTAATGGGGCCAACGTCCTGACTTTC	CASSSQGANGANVLTF
TRBV6-5	TRBD1	TRBJ1-4	.	TGTGCCAGCACCGGGACAGGGGGAACCGGTGAAAAACTGTTTTTT	CASTGTGGTGEKLFF
TRBV2	.	TRBJ2-7	.	TGTGCCAGCACCCCCAAGGGGCATTCCTACGAGCAGTACTTC	CASTPKGHSYEQYF
TRBV9	.	TRBJ1-2	.	TGTGCCAGCACCCTAGGAGGCAGCATAGGCTATGGCTACACCTTC	CASTLGGSIGYGYTF
TRBV5-1	.	TRBJ2-2	.	TGCGCCAGCTTTTTGTCAGGGATGAACACCGGGGAGCTGTTTTTT	CASFLSGMNTGELFF